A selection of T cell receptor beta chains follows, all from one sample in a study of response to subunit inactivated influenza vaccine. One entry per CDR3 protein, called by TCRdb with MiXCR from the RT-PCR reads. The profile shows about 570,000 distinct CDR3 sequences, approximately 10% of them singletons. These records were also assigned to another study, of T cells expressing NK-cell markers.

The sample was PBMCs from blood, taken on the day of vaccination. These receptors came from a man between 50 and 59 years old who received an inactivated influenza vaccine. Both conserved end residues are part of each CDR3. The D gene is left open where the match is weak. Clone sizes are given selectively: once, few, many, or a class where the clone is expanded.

TGTGCCAGCCAGGGGGAGGGCAGGCAGCCCCAGCATTTT | CASQGEGRQPQHF | TRBD1 | TRBJ1-5 | TRBV12-3/TRBV12-4 | few
TGTGCCAGCAGCTTAGATGGGAGGAACACTGAAGCTTTCTTT | CASSLDGRNTEAFF | - | TRBJ1-1 | TRBV11-3 | few
TGCAGTGACTCCCCGGCGGTCTTTAACTATGGCTACACCTTC | CSDSPAVFNYGYTF | - | TRBJ1-2 | TRBV20-1 | -
TGTGCCAGCAGCCGCATCCAAGGACTAGAGTACAATGAGCAGTTCTTC | CASSRIQGLEYNEQFF | TRBD2 | TRBJ2-1 | TRBV5-6 | -
TGTGCCAGCAGCCGCCCGGGATCATTGGGAAATGAGCAGTTCTTC | CASSRPGSLGNEQFF | - | TRBJ2-1 | TRBV28 | many
TGCGCCAGCAGCCATCTAGTTCGTGCCGAAAGCTCCTACAATGAGCAGTTCTTC | CASSHLVRAESSYNEQFF | - | TRBJ2-1 | TRBV4-1 | few
TGTGCCAGCAGCTTAGGCCCTGCGGAGAACACTGAAGCTTTCTTT | CASSLGPAENTEAFF | - | TRBJ1-1 | TRBV7-6 | -
TGTGCCAGCTCACCACCGGGACTGTTAACCGGCTACGAGCAGTACTTC | CASSPPGLLTGYEQYF | - | TRBJ2-7 | TRBV18 | many
TGCAGCGTTGGCGACAGGGATCGCAATCAGCCCCAGCATTTT | CSVGDRDRNQPQHF | TRBD1 | TRBJ1-5 | TRBV29-1 | -
TGTGCCAGCAGCCCGCGGGCGGGAGTTGTAAAAGAGACCCAGTACTTC | CASSPRAGVVKETQYF | TRBD2 | TRBJ2-5 | TRBV7-2 | few
TGTGCCAGCAGTTACGGCGGAGATGAAAAACTGTTTTTT | CASSYGGDEKLFF | - | TRBJ1-4 | TRBV6-5 | few
TGTGCCAGCAGCCAGACCCCGGGACAGGGGACGAGGGGCAAAAACATTCAGTACTTC | CASSQTPGQGTRGKNIQYF | TRBD1 | TRBJ2-4 | TRBV4-2 | few
TGTGCCAGCAACACACACGGGACCTTAGCCCTTTACGAGCAGTACTTC | CASNTHGTLALYEQYF | - | TRBJ2-7 | TRBV28 | few
TGCGCCAGCAGCCCGGGGTTCGGACAAGAGACCCAGTACTTC | CASSPGFGQETQYF | - | TRBJ2-5 | TRBV5-1 | few
TGTGCCAGCAGTATCGGGACTAGCGGGAGCGAGCAGTACTTC | CASSIGTSGSEQYF | TRBD2 | TRBJ2-7 | TRBV27 | -
TGCGCCAGCAGCTTGGCTTCTAGCGAGGTCACCGGGGAGCTGTTTTTT | CASSLASSEVTGELFF | - | TRBJ2-2 | TRBV5-1 | few
TGCAGTGCTAGAGATCAGGAGGGCAGGTTTTATGAGCAGTTCTTC | CSARDQEGRFYEQFF | - | TRBJ2-1 | TRBV20-1 | -
TGCAGTGCTAGGGCACAGGGGGTGGGATCACCCCTCCACTTT | CSARAQGVGSPLHF | TRBD1 | TRBJ1-6 | TRBV20-1 | -
TGTGCCAGCGCCCGAGCGTTGTATGAGCAGTTCTTC | CASARALYEQFF | - | TRBJ2-1 | TRBV12-3/TRBV12-4 | many
TGTGCCAGCAGCTCCCGGGACAGGGGCACAGATACGCAGTATTTT | CASSSRDRGTDTQYF | TRBD1 | TRBJ2-3 | TRBV5-4 | -
TGTGCCAGCAGCCAAGAAGGAGGACAGGGGCTCTATGGCTACACCTTC | CASSQEGGQGLYGYTF | TRBD1 | TRBJ1-2 | TRBV4-2 | few
TGTGCCAGCAGCCCTGATTGGGGTAGCTACGAGCAGTACTTC | CASSPDWGSYEQYF | - | TRBJ2-7 | TRBV14 | -
TGTGCCAGCAGCCAGAAGGGTACGCAGTATTTT | CASSQKGTQYF | - | TRBJ2-3 | TRBV3-1 | -
TGTGCCAGCAGCTTATACCGGGACAGGGGTGGGAATGAGCAGTTCTTC | CASSLYRDRGGNEQFF | TRBD1 | TRBJ2-1 | TRBV7-2 | few
TGTGCCAGCAGTTTAGAGGTTACAAAGGTCTATGGCTACACCTTC | CASSLEVTKVYGYTF | - | TRBJ1-2 | TRBV28 | few
TGCAGTGCTACGAGCGGGTTTAGCACAGATACGCAGTATTTT | CSATSGFSTDTQYF | - | TRBJ2-3 | TRBV20-1 | few
TGCAGTGCTAGAGTGGGCTTCGAAGATACGCAGTATTTT | CSARVGFEDTQYF | - | TRBJ2-3 | TRBV20-1 | -
TGTGCCAGCAGCCGAGGTAGACAAGCAACGAACACCGGGGAGCTGTTTTTT | CASSRGRQATNTGELFF | - | TRBJ2-2 | TRBV12-3/TRBV12-4 | -
TGCAGCGTTGGTTGGGGAGGTAGTCAGCCCCAGCATTTT | CSVGWGGSQPQHF | - | TRBJ1-5 | TRBV29-1 | -
TGTGCCATCAGTGAGCTGAACACCGGGGAGCTGTTTTTT | CAISELNTGELFF | - | TRBJ2-2 | TRBV10-3 | -
TGCAGCGCCCCAGGGGGGAACACCGGGGAGCTGTTTTTT | CSAPGGNTGELFF | TRBD1 | TRBJ2-2 | TRBV29-1 | -
TGCGCCAGCAGCCCTACCGGGGGCCGTGGCTACACCTTC | CASSPTGGRGYTF | - | TRBJ1-2 | TRBV4-3 | -
TGTGCCAGCAGTAGACTAGCGGTAAGCTCCTACGAGCAGTACTTC | CASSRLAVSSYEQYF | TRBD2 | TRBJ2-7 | TRBV28 | many
TGTGCCAGCAGGACAGGGCAGAAAAACGAGCAGTACTTC | CASRTGQKNEQYF | TRBD1 | TRBJ2-7 | TRBV5-8 | few
TGTGCCACCAGTGGGACAGGGGGCTCTGATTCTTATGAGCAGTTCTTC | CATSGTGGSDSYEQFF | TRBD1 | TRBJ2-1 | TRBV24-1 | -
TGCGCCAGCAGCTTGGTGGACCGGTCCACGGAGCAGTACTTC | CASSLVDRSTEQYF | - | TRBJ2-7 | TRBV5-1 | -
TGTGCCAGCAGCAACACTAGCGGGAGGCTAGCCAAAAACATTCAGTACTTC | CASSNTSGRLAKNIQYF | TRBD2 | TRBJ2-4 | TRBV7-9 | few
TGTGCCAGCAGTCAAACAGGGGGCAAATACGAGCAGTACTTC | CASSQTGGKYEQYF | TRBD1 | TRBJ2-7 | TRBV12-3/TRBV12-4 | few
TGTGCCAGCAGCCAAGAAGGCACAGGGGTGCCCTACGAGCAGTACTTC | CASSQEGTGVPYEQYF | TRBD1 | TRBJ2-7 | TRBV4-2 | few
TGCAGTGCTCGTCCCGGGACTAGCCGCGAGCAGTACTTC | CSARPGTSREQYF | TRBD2 | TRBJ2-7 | TRBV20-1 | -
TGTGCCAGCAGTTTTCTGATTAGCGGAGGAGTCCAAGAGACCCAGTACTTC | CASSFLISGGVQETQYF | - | TRBJ2-5 | TRBV28 | once
TGCGCCAGCCCCTCAGGACGTTTTCAGAATGAGCAGTTCTTC | CASPSGRFQNEQFF | - | TRBJ2-1 | TRBV23-1 | few
TGTGCCAGCACCACAAGAACCCTTCCCTACGAGCAGTACTTC | CASTTRTLPYEQYF | - | TRBJ2-7 | TRBV7-2 | few
TGCAGCGTTGAGGAGGGCCGGAACACTGAAGCTTTCTTT | CSVEEGRNTEAFF | - | TRBJ1-1 | TRBV29-1 | few
TGCAGTGCTACCGGGACAGGGTGGACCTACGAGCAGTACTTC | CSATGTGWTYEQYF | TRBD1 | TRBJ2-7 | TRBV20-1 | few
TGTGCCAGCAGCCAAGGGGCTAGCGGGGTACCCTACGAGCAGTACTTC | CASSQGASGVPYEQYF | TRBD2 | TRBJ2-7 | TRBV14 | few
TGTGCCAGCAGATTTAGCGGGAGGGCCATTGTCGGGGAGCTGTTTTTT | CASRFSGRAIVGELFF | TRBD2 | TRBJ2-2 | TRBV6-2/TRBV6-3 | few
TGCAGTGCTAGAGGGACAGACCGGGGCACTAATGAAAAACTGTTTTTT | CSARGTDRGTNEKLFF | - | TRBJ1-4 | TRBV20-1 | few
TGTGCCAGTGGCCGGGACAGCTCCCAAGAGACCCAGTACTTC | CASGRDSSQETQYF | TRBD1 | TRBJ2-5 | TRBV12-3/TRBV12-4 | -
TGTGCCAGCAGTTTAGAGCGTGGTAGCGGGGGCGAGCAGTACTTC | CASSLERGSGGEQYF | TRBD2 | TRBJ2-7 | TRBV27 | many
TGCGCCAGCAGCTTCCGACTAACATCCTACAATGAGCAGTTCTTC | CASSFRLTSYNEQFF | - | TRBJ2-1 | TRBV5-1 | few